These 25 T cell receptor beta chains share one sample of origin, sequenced in a study of cytomegalovirus exposure and HLA in healthy donors. The primer mix had 60 Vbeta and 13 Jbeta primers. Measured with immunoSEQ multiplex PCR; TCRdb has only the in-frame clones, and not every one. The sample records over 55,000 clones, around 77% being singletons. The sequencing input was PBMCs. These receptor sequences come from a woman aged 25 to 45 in good health and CMV-seronegative.

This chain uses TRBV28 with TRBJ2-1; 15 positions match TRBD2. CDR1 and CDR2 (germline): MDHEN, SYDVKM. This CDR3 region has 20 residues. Losses at the gene ends were 6 bases for V and 3 bases for J; bases not matched to a gene: 15. CDR3 amino acids: CASSPGLAGGGPWGYNEQFF. CDR3 nucleotides: TGTGCCAGCAGCCCGGGACTAGCGGGAGGAGGCCCTTGGGGCTACAATGAGCAGTTCTTC.

The CDR3: CASSPRGIADTEAFF. CDR3 in DNA: TGTGCCAGCAGCCCTAGGGGGATCGCCGACACTGAAGCTTTCTTT. The rearrangement uses TRBV7-9 and TRBJ1-1, with D maybe TRBD1 (6 bases). Germline values: CDR1 SEHNR, CDR2 FQNEAQ (reference sequence). Trimming took 5 bases from V and 3 from J, leaving 16 bases between them. This CDR3 contains 15 residues.

J is TRBJ1-2 and V is TRBV4-1; D unresolved. The germline gives CDR1 MGHRA, CDR2 YSYEKL. The CDR3 runs 16 residues. The V and J ends lost 1 base and 2 bases respectively, with 14 bases between them. As DNA, the CDR3 is TGCGCCAGCAGCCAAGGAGGCGGAGGGAAGAACTATGGCTACACCTTC. It translates to CASSQGGGGKNYGYTF.

The chain carries TRBV7-8 and TRBJ1-1; no clear D. The CDR3 covers 14 residues. Germline V gene lookup returns CDR1 SGHVS and CDR2 FQNEAQ. V was cut by 1 base and J by 8 bases, with 14 bases left in between. The CDR3 protein is CASSLVPGSREAFF. CDR3 sequence (DNA): TGTGCCAGCAGCTTAGTCCCGGGTTCTAGGGAAGCTTTCTTT.

This clone was seen only once. The chain carries TRBV9 and TRBJ2-7; a possible D gene is TRBD1 (6 bases). The germline V gene has CDR1 SGDLS and CDR2 YYNGEE. Trimming pared 4 bases from V and 0 bases from J, leaving 11 bases between. The CDR3 is made up of 14 amino acids. The CDR3 nucleotides read TGTGCCAGCAGCCCCCCGGACAGCTCCTACGAGCAGTACTTC. Translating it yields CASSPPDSSYEQYF.

The rearrangement joins TRBV7-2 to TRBJ2-1, with D possibly TRBD1 on 6 matching bases. This CDR3 has 14 residues. Germline V gives CDR1 SGHTA, CDR2 FQGNSA. V lost 3 bases to trimming and J lost 3 bases, with 9 bases between them. In nucleotides, the CDR3 is TGTGCCAGCAGCTTCGGACAGAGCTACAATGAGCAGTTCTTC. Translated, it gives CASSFGQSYNEQFF.

The chain recombines TRBV6-1 with TRBJ1-5, with 9 bases fitting TRBD1. Trimming removed 9 bases from V and 4 bases from J; junction bases left unmatched: 10. The CDR3 loop spans 15 amino acids. CDR1 is MNHNS, CDR2 SASEGT, per germline. CDR3 nucleotides: TGTGCCAGTGGAGAGGGGACAGGGATAAATCAGCCCCAGCATTTT. Translation: CASGEGTGINQPQHF.

The chain is built from TRBV15 and TRBJ1-5; no reliable D call. This CDR3 region has 15 residues. Germline CDR1 LNHNV, CDR2 YYDKDF (reference sequence). The V end was cut by 0 bases, the J end by 7 bases, with 13 bases between. The CDR3 DNA reads TGTGCCACCAGCAGAGATCTTGCTAGCGGGCAGCCCCAGCATTTT. Its protein product is CATSRDLASGQPQHF.

The rearrangement joins TRBV5-8 to TRBJ1-5, with 10 bases lining up with TRBD1. Germline CDR1 SGHTS, CDR2 YDEGEE. The CDR3 is 15 residues long. Germline trimming cut 3 bases from V and 6 bases from J; bases unmatched to any gene: 6. CDR3 sequence: CASSSPTGGGQPQHF. CDR3 nucleotides: TGTGCCAGCAGCTCCCCGACAGGGGGCGGTCAGCCCCAGCATTTT.

The rearrangement links TRBV10-3 to TRBJ1-2; the D gene is possibly TRBD1 (5 bases). Trimming removed 6 bases at V and 3 bases at J, with 8 bases between. CDR1 ENHRY and CDR2 SYGVKD come from the germline V gene. The CDR3 extends over 12 amino acids. CDR3: CAISGGDYGYTF. In DNA form, the CDR3 reads TGTGCCATCAGCGGAGGGGACTATGGCTACACCTTC.

The gene calls are TRBV29-1 and TRBJ1-1, with D perhaps TRBD1 (6 bases). CDR3 length: 15 residues. Germline CDR1 reads SQVTM; CDR2 reads ANQGSEA. The V gene lost 5 bases and the J gene lost 2 bases, with 18 bases spanning the gap. The DNA for the CDR3 is TGCAGCGTTTCGGTTACGGGACAACCAAACACTGAAGCTTTCTTT. Its protein is CSVSVTGQPNTEAFF. The variable domain in full, with the rest retrieved from reference TRBV29-1 and TRBJ1-1, is SAVISQKPSRDICQRGTSLTIQCQVDSQVTMMFWYRQQPGQSLTLIATANQGSEATYESGFVIDKFPISRPNLTFSTLTVSNMSPEDSSIYLCSVSVTGQPNTEAFFGQGTRLTVV.

The rearrangement uses TRBV2 and TRBJ1-2; TRBD1 matches 8 bases. The germline V gene has CDR1 SNHLY and CDR2 FYNNEI. Trimming cost V 4 bases and J 6 bases; bases outside gene matches: 7. This CDR3 has 14 residues. The CDR3 sequence: CASSGVRGQNGYTF. The CDR3 DNA follows: TGTGCCAGCAGTGGGGTCAGGGGGCAGAATGGCTACACCTTC.

A remark on this clone: Other DNA sequences in this sample translate to the same CDR3. This chain joins TRBV30 and TRBJ2-7, with D tentatively TRBD2 (6 bases). The length of the CDR3 is 12 residues. CDR1 and CDR2 (germline): GTSNPN, SVGIG (reference sequence). V lost 3 bases and J lost 2, with 8 bases in between. The CDR3 DNA sequence: TGTGCCTGGAGGGCGGGGACCTACGAGCAGTACTTC. Translation: CAWRAGTYEQYF.

The V call is TRBV7-3, the J call TRBJ1-1; D not certain. The CDR3 extends over 14 amino acids. Deletions cut 2 bases from V and 4 bases from J, with 11 bases between. Germline CDR1 SGHTA, CDR2 FQGTGA. CDR3 bases: TGTGCCAGCAGCTTACGGGCGGGCAGCACTGAAGCTTTCTTT. Translating gives CASSLRAGSTEAFF.

This chain uses TRBV4-3 with TRBJ2-3; 10 bases fit TRBD1. Germline CDR1 and CDR2: LGHNA and YSLEER. The CDR3 has 16 amino acids. After removal of 6 bases from V and 2 bases from J, the junction contained 8 bases not matched to a gene. CDR3 loop: CASSLLDRGDTDTQYF. The CDR3 nucleotides are TGCGCCAGCAGTCTTTTGGACAGGGGGGACACAGATACGCAGTATTTT.

The chain carries TRBV4-1 and TRBJ1-1, with 9 bases identical to TRBD1. Germline V gene lookup returns CDR1 MGHRA and CDR2 YSYEKL. CDR3 size: 16 residues. V gave up 4 bases and J gave up 0 bases; unmatched junction bases: 6. CDR3 amino acids: CASSPDRGFMNTEAFF. As DNA, the CDR3 is TGCGCCAGCAGCCCCGACAGGGGGTTCATGAACACTGAAGCTTTCTTT.

The chain carries TRBV7-9 and TRBJ2-1; 10 positions agree with TRBD2. J was trimmed by 0 bases and V by 5 bases; bases with no gene match: 7. The germline gives CDR1 SEHNR, CDR2 FQNEAQ (reference sequence). The CDR3 runs to 17 residues. CDR3 loop: CASSPTSGGGSYNEQFF. The CDR3 bases are TGTGCCAGCAGCCCTACCAGCGGGGGGGGCTCCTACAATGAGCAGTTCTTC.

The chain carries TRBV5-1 and TRBJ2-3, with D uncertain. The germline CDR1 and CDR2 sequences are SGHRS and YFSETQ. Trimming stripped 4 bases from V and 7 bases from J, with 10 bases between. The CDR3 contains 12 residues. CDR3 coding DNA: TGCGCCAGCAGCCCGACTGGAAATACGCAGTATTTT. Its protein is CASSPTGNTQYF.

This CDR3 is CASRIQGDSNQPQHF. In DNA form, the CDR3 reads TGTGCCAGCAGAATACAGGGTGATAGCAATCAGCCCCAGCATTTT. The rearrangement links TRBV2 to TRBJ1-5; maybe TRBD1 (6 bases). Trimming removed 6 bases from V and 0 bases from J, with 12 bases in between. This CDR3 comprises 15 residues. Germline CDR1 SNHLY, CDR2 FYNNEI. The complete variable domain, with remaining parts taken from reference TRBV2 and TRBJ1-5, reads EPEVTQTPSHQVTQMGQEVILRCVPISNHLYFYWYRQILGQKVEFLVSFYNNEISEKSEIFDDQFSVERPDGSNFTLKIRSTKLEDSAMYFCASRIQGDSNQPQHFGDGTRLSIL.

V usage is TRBV9 and J usage is TRBJ2-1; tentatively, D is TRBD2 (5 bases). There are 15 residues in the CDR3. In germline, CDR1 is SGDLS, CDR2 YYNGEE. V was shortened by 3 bases and J by 0 bases, with 10 bases between the two germline ends. The CDR3: CASSAEGASYNEQFF. The CDR3 DNA reads as TGTGCCAGCAGCGCTGAGGGAGCCTCCTACAATGAGCAGTTCTTC.

The chain combines TRBV2 with TRBJ2-1; D unresolved. The length of the CDR3 is 17 residues. Germline lookup yields CDR1 SNHLY and CDR2 FYNNEI. Trimming pared 7 bases from V and 2 bases from J, leaving 21 bases between. CDR3 residues: CASIEDSRKTAYNEQFF. For the CDR3, the DNA is TGTGCCAGCATCGAGGATTCCCGGAAAACGGCCTACAATGAGCAGTTCTTC.

V gene TRBV30 combines with J gene TRBJ1-5, with D uncertain. With 0 bases removed from V and 4 bases from J, the gap between germline ends came to 10 bases. The CDR3 consists of 14 residues. Germline lookup yields CDR1 GTSNPN and CDR2 SVGIG (reference sequence). The CDR3 bases are TGTGCCTGGAGTGTAAGTCAGCGAAATCAGCCCCAGCATTTT. It encodes CAWSVSQRNQPQHF.

This clone was observed a handful of times. The chain has TRBV6-6 and TRBJ2-1; the match to TRBD1 covers 7 bases. Losses at the gene ends were 8 bases for V and 9 bases for J; bases not matched to a gene: 16. This CDR3 has 15 residues. Germline lookup yields CDR1 MNHNY and CDR2 SVGAGI (reference sequence). The CDR3 here is CASSEGKGAEGEQFF. DNA for the CDR3: TGTGCCAGCTCCGAAGGGAAGGGGGCTGAAGGTGAGCAGTTCTTC.

This chain uses TRBV5-1 with TRBJ1-2; D uncertain. From germline, CDR1 is SGHRS and CDR2 YFSETQ. Deletions cut 4 bases from V and 5 bases from J, with 21 bases between. The CDR3 sequence is 16 residues long. The CDR3 region has the DNA TGCGCCAGCAGCCCGGAGGTTGCACGTAACAAGTATGGCTACACCTTC. Encoded protein: CASSPEVARNKYGYTF.

In its sample, this clone was seen a few times. This CDR3 is CASSYYRERTDTQYF. The CDR3 DNA reads as TGCGCCAGCAGTTACTACCGGGAGAGGACAGATACGCAGTATTTT. The chain couples TRBV10-2 to TRBJ2-3, with D perhaps TRBD2 (6 bases). The germline gives CDR1 WSHSY, CDR2 SAAADI. The CDR3 consists of 15 residues. V was shortened by 5 bases and J by 3 bases, with 15 bases between the two germline ends.